This is a list of T cell receptor beta chains from one sample in a study of T cell responses to AZD1222 COVID-19 vaccine. Clones were read by immunoSEQ multiplex PCR, and TCRdb kept only the in-frame ones, dropping some. The table has about 120,000 clones, 65% to 90% seen once; the top ten hold 25% to 35%. The specimen comprised peripheral blood, sampled 28 days after the second AZD1222 dose. These receptors originate from an adult who received the AZD1222 COVID-19 vaccine. Both conserved end residues are part of each CDR3. The order of the fields is J gene, D gene, V gene, clone size, CDR3 protein, CDR3 DNA. The D gene is left open where the match is weak. Clone sizes are given selectively: once, few, many, or a class where the clone is expanded.

J gene: TRBJ2-5
D gene: .
V gene: TRBV6-5
clone size: .
CDR3 protein: CASSYFRTQYF
CDR3 DNA: TGTGCCAGCAGTTACTTCAGGACCCAGTACTTC

J gene: TRBJ1-5
D gene: TRBD1
V gene: TRBV5-1
clone size: .
CDR3 protein: CASSGGTGDQPQHF
CDR3 DNA: TGCGCCAGCAGCGGGGGGACAGGGGATCAGCCCCAGCATTTT

J gene: TRBJ1-2
D gene: .
V gene: TRBV25-1
clone size: .
CDR3 protein: CASSSYNYGYTF
CDR3 DNA: TGTGCCAGCTCCTCGTATAACTATGGCTACACCTTC

J gene: TRBJ1-1
D gene: .
V gene: TRBV2
clone size: .
CDR3 protein: CAATAGDDTEAFF
CDR3 DNA: TGTGCCGCAACGGCAGGGGATGACACTGAAGCTTTCTTT

J gene: TRBJ1-1
D gene: .
V gene: TRBV12-5
clone size: .
CDR3 protein: CASAWVTEAFF
CDR3 DNA: TGTGCTAGTGCCTGGGTCACTGAAGCTTTCTTT

J gene: TRBJ1-2
D gene: .
V gene: TRBV18
clone size: .
CDR3 protein: CASSLDGNYGYTF
CDR3 DNA: TGTGCCAGCTCTCTGGACGGAAACTATGGCTACACCTTC

J gene: TRBJ2-2
D gene: .
V gene: TRBV7-2
clone size: .
CDR3 protein: CASSFSNTNTGELFF
CDR3 DNA: TGTGCCAGCAGCTTCAGCAATACGAACACCGGGGAGCTGTTTTTT

J gene: TRBJ2-1
D gene: TRBD1
V gene: TRBV15
clone size: .
CDR3 protein: CATSSPGTGFSYNEQFF
CDR3 DNA: TGTGCCACCAGCAGTCCCGGGACAGGGTTCTCCTACAATGAGCAGTTCTTC

J gene: TRBJ1-2
D gene: TRBD1
V gene: TRBV12-3/TRBV12-4
clone size: once
CDR3 protein: CASSTGGVAFTF
CDR3 DNA: TGTGCCAGCAGTACAGGGGGTGTCGCTTTCACCTTC

J gene: TRBJ2-1
D gene: TRBD1
V gene: TRBV5-1
clone size: .
CDR3 protein: CASRWDSYNEQFF
CDR3 DNA: TGCGCCAGCAGATGGGACAGCTACAATGAGCAGTTCTTC

J gene: TRBJ1-4
D gene: .
V gene: TRBV5-4
clone size: once
CDR3 protein: CASSWGLEGEKLFF
CDR3 DNA: TGTGCCAGCAGTTGGGGTTTAGAGGGTGAAAAACTGTTTTTT

J gene: TRBJ1-1
D gene: .
V gene: TRBV10-3
clone size: .
CDR3 protein: CAISEWQGRSNTEAFF
CDR3 DNA: TGTGCCATCAGTGAGTGGCAGGGACGGAGCAACACTGAAGCTTTCTTT

J gene: TRBJ1-6
D gene: .
V gene: TRBV5-1
clone size: .
CDR3 protein: CASSLPGVNSPLHF
CDR3 DNA: TGCGCCAGCAGCTTGCCAGGGGTAAATTCACCCCTCCACTTT

J gene: TRBJ2-3
D gene: TRBD2
V gene: TRBV5-1
clone size: .
CDR3 protein: CASSSGRGEGSVRSQYF
CDR3 DNA: TGCGCCAGCAGCTCAGGGCGGGGGGAAGGCAGTGTGAGGTCGCAGTATTTT

J gene: TRBJ1-3
D gene: TRBD1
V gene: TRBV15
clone size: .
CDR3 protein: CATSVGGTGNTIYF
CDR3 DNA: TGTGCCACCAGCGTAGGGGGCACCGGAAACACCATATATTTT

J gene: TRBJ2-3
D gene: TRBD2
V gene: TRBV12-5
clone size: .
CDR3 protein: CASGLGTSGFQDTQYF
CDR3 DNA: TGTGCTAGTGGTTTGGGGACTAGCGGGTTCCAAGATACGCAGTATTTT

J gene: TRBJ2-1
D gene: TRBD2
V gene: TRBV7-9
clone size: .
CDR3 protein: CASSPGTSGGTGLNEQFF
CDR3 DNA: TGTGCCAGCAGCCCCGGGACTAGCGGGGGGACGGGTTTGAATGAGCAGTTCTTC